A single sample gave rise to the 5 T cell receptor beta chains below, sequenced in a study of blood T cell repertoires in COVID-19. TCRdb's copy holds only in-frame clones and misses some; the assay was immunoSEQ multiplex PCR. The data hold 390,000 or so clones, with roughly nine tenths observed a single time. The sequencing input was peripheral blood. These receptors were taken from a woman aged 25 to 39 with COVID-19, enrolled during active disease.

CDR3: CASSTDINQPQHF. CDR3 DNA: TGTGCCAGCAGCACGGACATCAATCAGCCCCAGCATTTT. The chain has TRBV11-2 and TRBJ1-5; a possible D gene is TRBD1 (5 bases). With 5 bases removed from V and 3 bases from J, the gap between germline ends came to 8 bases. The CDR3 covers 13 residues. Germline CDR1 SGHAT, CDR2 FQNNGV.

The genes are TRBV6-5 and TRBJ2-1; no reliable D call. Germline CDR1 and CDR2: MNHEY and SVGAGI. V lost 4 bases, J lost 8 bases, and 9 bases lay in between. The CDR3 totals 12 residues. This chain's CDR3 is CASSSLSYEQFF. The CDR3 DNA is TGTGCCAGCAGTTCCCTCTCGTATGAGCAGTTCTTC.

V usage is TRBV5-5 and J usage is TRBJ2-3; TRBD1 aligns across 11 bases. Germline CDR1 and CDR2: SGHKS and YYEKEE (reference sequence). The length of the CDR3 is 15 residues. V dropped 4 bases and J dropped 4; count of bases not matched to a gene: 5. CDR3: CASSPRTGGPDTQYF. The DNA for the CDR3 is TGTGCCAGCAGCCCCCGGACAGGGGGCCCAGATACGCAGTATTTT.

The chain recombines TRBV24-1 with TRBJ1-1; TRBD1 might be the D (5 bases). CDR3 length: 17 amino acids. Looked up from germline, CDR1 is KGHDR and CDR2 is SFDVKD. Trimming shortened V by 4 bases and J by 5 bases, and 22 bases separated the two germline ends. In DNA, the CDR3 is TGTGCCACCAGTGACACTAAGAGGAAAAGGGGCAGGACTGAAGCTTTCTTT. It yields the protein CATSDTKRKRGRTEAFF.

V and J are TRBV19 and TRBJ1-4; D gene unclear. This CDR3 comprises 14 residues. Trimming removed 2 bases at V and 7 bases at J, with 11 bases between. CDR1 and CDR2 from the germline V gene are LNHDA and SQIVND (reference sequence). The CDR3 DNA reads as TGTGCCAGTAGTATACGGGTAGGGAGTGAAAAACTGTTTTTT. Translated: CASSIRVGSEKLFF.